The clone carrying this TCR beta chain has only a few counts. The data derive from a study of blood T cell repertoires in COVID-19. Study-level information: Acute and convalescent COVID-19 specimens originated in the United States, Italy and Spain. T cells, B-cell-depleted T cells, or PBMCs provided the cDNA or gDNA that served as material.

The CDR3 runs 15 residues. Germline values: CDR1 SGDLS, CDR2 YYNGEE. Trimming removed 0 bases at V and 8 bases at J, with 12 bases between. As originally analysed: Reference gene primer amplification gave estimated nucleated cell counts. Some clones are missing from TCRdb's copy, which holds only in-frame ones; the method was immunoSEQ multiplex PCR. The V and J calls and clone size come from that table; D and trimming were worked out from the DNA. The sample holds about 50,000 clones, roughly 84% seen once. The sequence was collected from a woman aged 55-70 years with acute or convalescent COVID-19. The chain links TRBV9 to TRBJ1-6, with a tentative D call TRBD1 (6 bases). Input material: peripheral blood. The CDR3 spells CASSVDNRVYSPLHF. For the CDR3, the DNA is TGTGCCAGCAGCGTAGATAACAGGGTCTATTCACCCCTCCACTTT.